These T cell receptor beta chains were read from a single sample in a study of blood T cell repertoires in COVID-19. Libraries were prepared by immunoSEQ multiplex PCR; TCRdb keeps only in-frame clonotypes and omits some of them. This sample yields roughly 240,000 clones, of which approximately 82% are seen a single time; under 5.5% belongs to the top ten. The specimen sequenced was peripheral blood. The receptors derive from a man in his fifties or sixties who had recovered from COVID-19. Both conserved end residues are trimmed from each CDR3.

cdr3_aa: ASSTWEGMGNQPQH; v_call: TRBV19
cdr3_aa: AWSAQNEQF; v_call: TRBV30
cdr3_aa: ASSADRVGNTIY; v_call: TRBV2
cdr3_aa: ASSPSPGTPSPLH; v_call: TRBV18
cdr3_aa: ASSPKTGNTEAF; v_call: TRBV18
cdr3_aa: ASSLTSNEKLF; v_call: TRBV18
cdr3_aa: ASSETDTQY; v_call: TRBV5-6
cdr3_aa: ASSFRTGGNQPQH; v_call: TRBV7-2
cdr3_aa: FGQGDGYT; v_call: TRBV11-3
cdr3_aa: ASSLSLAGKYEQY; v_call: TRBV28
cdr3_aa: SVVFRVSETQY; v_call: TRBV29-1
cdr3_aa: ASSLGTGRNHYEQY; v_call: TRBV5-5
cdr3_aa: ASSLGARDSQETQY; v_call: TRBV4-1
cdr3_aa: AWSVAGTSRTYEQY; v_call: TRBV30
cdr3_aa: ASVPEGRRETQY; v_call: TRBV12-5
cdr3_aa: ASSDINPTSGSYEQY; v_call: TRBV10-2
cdr3_aa: VSRRDGANEKLF; v_call: TRBV6-5
cdr3_aa: ASTYYQRVSYEQY; v_call: TRBV19
cdr3_aa: AWRGALGYGYT; v_call: TRBV30
cdr3_aa: ASSPQGGGVNEKLF; v_call: TRBV27
cdr3_aa: ASSMARGETQY; v_call: TRBV19
cdr3_aa: SVKSWSYEQY; v_call: TRBV29-1
cdr3_aa: ASRIDSGAYNEQF; v_call: TRBV2
cdr3_aa: SVTQTYNEQF; v_call: TRBV29-1
cdr3_aa: ASSEKQGARYSPLH; v_call: TRBV6-1
cdr3_aa: ASSPRGGRASYDNEQF; v_call: TRBV7-8
cdr3_aa: ASSVRRGEQY; v_call: TRBV2
cdr3_aa: ATRRGDGNNSPLH; v_call: TRBV2
cdr3_aa: ASSLTRSTGELF; v_call: TRBV11-2
cdr3_aa: ASSLGQGAINEQY; v_call: TRBV7-9
cdr3_aa: ASSPSGGVYEQY; v_call: TRBV6-5
cdr3_aa: ASSPLPSKSNQPQH; v_call: TRBV18
cdr3_aa: ASSSETGYPGELF; v_call: TRBV5-1
cdr3_aa: ASSPPSSEKLF; v_call: TRBV18
cdr3_aa: SVVGRGETQY; v_call: TRBV29-1
cdr3_aa: ASSPLTGSDEQF; v_call: TRBV18
cdr3_aa: ASSLVSNTGELF; v_call: TRBV11-3